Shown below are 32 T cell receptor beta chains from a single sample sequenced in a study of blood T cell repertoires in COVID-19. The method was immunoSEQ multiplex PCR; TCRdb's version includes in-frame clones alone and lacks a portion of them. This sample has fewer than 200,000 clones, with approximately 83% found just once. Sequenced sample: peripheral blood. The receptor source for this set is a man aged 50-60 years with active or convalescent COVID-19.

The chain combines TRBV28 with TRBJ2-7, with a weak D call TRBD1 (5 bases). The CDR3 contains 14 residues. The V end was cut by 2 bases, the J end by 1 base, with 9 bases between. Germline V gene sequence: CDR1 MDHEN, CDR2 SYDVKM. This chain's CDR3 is CASSLMSGSYEQYF. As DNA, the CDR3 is TGTGCCAGCAGTTTAATGTCAGGGTCCTACGAGCAGTACTTC.

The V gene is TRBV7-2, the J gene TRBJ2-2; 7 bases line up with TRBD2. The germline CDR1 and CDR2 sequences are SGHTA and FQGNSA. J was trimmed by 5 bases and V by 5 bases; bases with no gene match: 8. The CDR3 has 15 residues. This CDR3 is CASSSGVVGTGELFF. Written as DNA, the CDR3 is TGTGCCAGCAGCAGCGGGGTAGTCGGGACCGGGGAGCTGTTTTTT.

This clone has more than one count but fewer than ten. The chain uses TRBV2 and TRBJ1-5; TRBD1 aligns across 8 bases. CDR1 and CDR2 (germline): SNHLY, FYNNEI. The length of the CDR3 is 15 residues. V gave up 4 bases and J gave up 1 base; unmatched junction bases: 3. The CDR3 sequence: CASSAGQGSNQPQHF. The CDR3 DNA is TGTGCCAGCAGTGCAGGACAGGGAAGCAATCAGCCCCAGCATTTT.

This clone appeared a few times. DNA of the CDR3: TGTGCCAGCAACCAGGACAGGGAAGAAGAGACCCAGTACTTC. It translates to CASNQDREEETQYF. The chain employs TRBV4-2 and TRBJ2-5; 8 nucleotides align to TRBD1. CDR3 size: 14 residues. Germline CDR1 LGHNA, CDR2 YNFKEQ. V gave up 7 bases and J gave up 3 bases; unmatched junction bases: 7.

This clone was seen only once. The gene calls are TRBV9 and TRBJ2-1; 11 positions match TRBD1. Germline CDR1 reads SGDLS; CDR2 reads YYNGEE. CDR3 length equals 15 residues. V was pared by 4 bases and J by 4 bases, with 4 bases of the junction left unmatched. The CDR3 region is CASSPGTGGYNEQFF. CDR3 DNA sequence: TGTGCCAGCAGCCCCGGGACAGGGGGTTACAATGAGCAGTTCTTC.

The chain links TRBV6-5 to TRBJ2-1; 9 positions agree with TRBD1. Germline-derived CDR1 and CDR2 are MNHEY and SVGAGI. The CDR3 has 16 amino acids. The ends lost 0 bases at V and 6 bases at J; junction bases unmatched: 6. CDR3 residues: CASSYSGGQGFNEQFF. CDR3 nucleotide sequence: TGTGCCAGCAGTTACTCTGGAGGACAGGGGTTCAATGAGCAGTTCTTC.

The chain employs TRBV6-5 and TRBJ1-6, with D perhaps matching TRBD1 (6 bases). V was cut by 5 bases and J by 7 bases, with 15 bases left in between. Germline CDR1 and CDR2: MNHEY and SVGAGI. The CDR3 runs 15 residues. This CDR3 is CASSPNRVYNSPLHF. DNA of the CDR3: TGTGCCAGCAGTCCGAACAGGGTGTACAATTCACCCCTCCACTTT.

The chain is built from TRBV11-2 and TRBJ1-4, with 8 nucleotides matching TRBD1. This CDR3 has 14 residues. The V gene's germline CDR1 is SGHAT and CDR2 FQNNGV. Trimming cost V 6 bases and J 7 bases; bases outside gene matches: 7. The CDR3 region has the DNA TGTGCCAGCAGTTGGACAGGGATGGCTGAAAAACTGTTTTTT. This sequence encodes CASSWTGMAEKLFF.

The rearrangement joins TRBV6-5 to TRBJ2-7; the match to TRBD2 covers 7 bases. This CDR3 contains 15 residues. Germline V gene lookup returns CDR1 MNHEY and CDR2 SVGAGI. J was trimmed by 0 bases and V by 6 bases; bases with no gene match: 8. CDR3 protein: CASRGRSSGSYEQYF. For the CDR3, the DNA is TGTGCCAGCAGAGGACGTTCTAGCGGCTCCTACGAGCAGTACTTC.

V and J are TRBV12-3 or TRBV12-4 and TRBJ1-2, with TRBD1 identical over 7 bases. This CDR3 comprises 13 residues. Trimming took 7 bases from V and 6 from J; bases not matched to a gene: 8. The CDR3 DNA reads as TGTGCCAGCACCGCCACCGGGACAGATGGCTACACCTTC. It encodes CASTATGTDGYTF.

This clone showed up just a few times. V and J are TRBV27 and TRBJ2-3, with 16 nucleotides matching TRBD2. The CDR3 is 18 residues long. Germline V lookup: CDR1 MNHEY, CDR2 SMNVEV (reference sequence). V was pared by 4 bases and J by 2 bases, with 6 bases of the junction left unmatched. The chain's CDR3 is CASSSPGLAGGFTDTQYF. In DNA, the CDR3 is TGTGCCAGCAGTTCTCCGGGACTAGCGGGAGGGTTCACAGATACGCAGTATTTT.

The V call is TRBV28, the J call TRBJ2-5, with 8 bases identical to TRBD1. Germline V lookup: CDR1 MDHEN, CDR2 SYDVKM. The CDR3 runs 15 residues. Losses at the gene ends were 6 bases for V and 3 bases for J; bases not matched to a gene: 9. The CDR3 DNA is TGTGCCAGCAGCATGGGACAGGTGAACAAAGAGACCCAGTACTTC. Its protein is CASSMGQVNKETQYF.

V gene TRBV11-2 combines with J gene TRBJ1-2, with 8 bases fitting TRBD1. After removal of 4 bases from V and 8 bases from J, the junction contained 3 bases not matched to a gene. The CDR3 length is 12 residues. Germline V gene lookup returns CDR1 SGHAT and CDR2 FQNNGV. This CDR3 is CASSSGQGGYTF. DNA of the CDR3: TGTGCCAGCAGCTCCGGACAGGGAGGCTACACCTTC.

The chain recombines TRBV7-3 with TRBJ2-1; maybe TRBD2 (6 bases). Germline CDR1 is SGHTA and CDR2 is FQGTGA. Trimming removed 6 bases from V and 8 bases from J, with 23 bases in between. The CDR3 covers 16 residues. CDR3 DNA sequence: TGTGCCAGCAGTTATAATGCGGGGCGTCCGCGGGATGAGCAGTTCTTC. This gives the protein CASSYNAGRPRDEQFF.

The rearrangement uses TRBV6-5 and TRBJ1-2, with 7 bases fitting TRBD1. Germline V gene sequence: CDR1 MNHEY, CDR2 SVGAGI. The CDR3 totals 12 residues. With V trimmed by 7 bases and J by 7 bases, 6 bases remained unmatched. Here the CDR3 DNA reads TGTGCCAGCACAGACAGGGATTCTGGCTACACCTTC. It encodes CASTDRDSGYTF.

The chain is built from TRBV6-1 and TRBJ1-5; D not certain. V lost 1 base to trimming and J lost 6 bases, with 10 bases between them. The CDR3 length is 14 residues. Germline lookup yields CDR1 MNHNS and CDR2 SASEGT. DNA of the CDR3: TGTGCCAGCAGTGAAGTGGTGTTTAGTCAGCCCCAGCATTTT. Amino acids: CASSEVVFSQPQHF.

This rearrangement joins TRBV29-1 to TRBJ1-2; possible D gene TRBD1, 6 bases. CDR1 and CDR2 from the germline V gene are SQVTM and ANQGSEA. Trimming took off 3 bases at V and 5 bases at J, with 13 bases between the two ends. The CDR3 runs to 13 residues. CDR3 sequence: CSVDLGGLYGYTF. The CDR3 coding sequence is TGCAGCGTTGATCTCGGGGGGCTGTATGGCTACACCTTC. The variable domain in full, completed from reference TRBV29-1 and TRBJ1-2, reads SAVISQKPSRDICQRGTSLTIQCQVDSQVTMMFWYRQQPGQSLTLIATANQGSEATYESGFVIDKFPISRPNLTFSTLTVSNMSPEDSSIYLCSVDLGGLYGYTFGSGTRLTVV.

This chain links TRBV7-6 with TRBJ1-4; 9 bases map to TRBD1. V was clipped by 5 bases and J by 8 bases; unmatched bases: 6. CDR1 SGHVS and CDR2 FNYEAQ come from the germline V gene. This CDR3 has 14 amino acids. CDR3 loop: CASSIQGAGEKLFF. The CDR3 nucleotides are TGTGCCAGCAGCATACAGGGGGCGGGGGAAAAACTGTTTTTT.

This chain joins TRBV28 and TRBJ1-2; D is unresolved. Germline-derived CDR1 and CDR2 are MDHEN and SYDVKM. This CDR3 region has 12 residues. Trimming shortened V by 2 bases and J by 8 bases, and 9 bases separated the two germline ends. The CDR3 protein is CASSLAIQGYTF. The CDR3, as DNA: TGTGCCAGCAGTTTAGCCATTCAGGGCTACACCTTC.

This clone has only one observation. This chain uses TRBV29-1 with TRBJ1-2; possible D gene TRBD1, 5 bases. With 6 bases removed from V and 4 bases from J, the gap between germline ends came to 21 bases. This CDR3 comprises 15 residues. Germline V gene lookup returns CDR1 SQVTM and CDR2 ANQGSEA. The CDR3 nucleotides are TGCAGCGTGGGGGACGGGGGGGAACAGTTCTATGGCTACACCTTC. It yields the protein CSVGDGGEQFYGYTF.

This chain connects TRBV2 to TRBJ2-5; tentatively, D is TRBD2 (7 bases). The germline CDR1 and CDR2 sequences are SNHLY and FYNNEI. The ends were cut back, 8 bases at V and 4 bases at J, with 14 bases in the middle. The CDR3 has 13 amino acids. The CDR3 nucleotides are TGTGCCAGCCAGATGGGGGGGCGAGAGACCCAGTACTTC. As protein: CASQMGGRETQYF.

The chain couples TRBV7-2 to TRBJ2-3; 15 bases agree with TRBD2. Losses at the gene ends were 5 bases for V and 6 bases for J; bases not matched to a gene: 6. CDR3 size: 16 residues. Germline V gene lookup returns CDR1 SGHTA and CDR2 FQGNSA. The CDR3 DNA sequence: TGTGCCAGCAGCCCAGGGACTAGCGGGGGGTGGGATACGCAGTATTTT. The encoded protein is CASSPGTSGGWDTQYF.

CDR3 in amino acids: CAWSAGTSGGQNEQFF. CDR3 DNA sequence: TGTGCCTGGAGTGCAGGGACTAGCGGGGGGCAGAATGAGCAGTTCTTC. The chain uses TRBV30 and TRBJ2-1; 15 nucleotides line up with TRBD2. The CDR3 has 16 residues. CDR1 and CDR2 from the germline V gene are GTSNPN and SVGIG (reference sequence). V trimming: 1 base; J trimming: 7 bases; junction bases outside the gene matches: 5.

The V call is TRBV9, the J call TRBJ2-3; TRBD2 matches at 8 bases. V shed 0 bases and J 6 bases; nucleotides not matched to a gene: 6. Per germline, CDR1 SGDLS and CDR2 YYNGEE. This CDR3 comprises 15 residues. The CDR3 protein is CASSVVGRAGDTQYF. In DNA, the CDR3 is TGTGCCAGCAGCGTAGTCGGGAGGGCCGGCGATACGCAGTATTTT.

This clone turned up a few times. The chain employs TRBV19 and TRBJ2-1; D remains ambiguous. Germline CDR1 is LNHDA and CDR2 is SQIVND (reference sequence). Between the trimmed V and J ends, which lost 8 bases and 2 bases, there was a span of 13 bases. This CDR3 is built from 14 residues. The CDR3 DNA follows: TGTGCCAGTCGTCCTAGGTTACCCTACAATGAGCAGTTCTTC. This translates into CASRPRLPYNEQFF.

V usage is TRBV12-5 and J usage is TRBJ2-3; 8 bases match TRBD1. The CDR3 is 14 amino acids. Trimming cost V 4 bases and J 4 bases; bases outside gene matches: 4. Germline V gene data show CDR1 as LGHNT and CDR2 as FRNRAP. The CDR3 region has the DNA TGTGCTAGTGGTTCGGGACAGGCGGCAGATACGCAGTATTTT. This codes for CASGSGQAADTQYF.

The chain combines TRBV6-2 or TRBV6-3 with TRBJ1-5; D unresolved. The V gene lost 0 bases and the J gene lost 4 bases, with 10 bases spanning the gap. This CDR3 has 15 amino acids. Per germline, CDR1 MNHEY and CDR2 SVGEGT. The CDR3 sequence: CASSYSNSLNQPQHF. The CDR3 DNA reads TGTGCCAGCAGTTACTCGAACAGCCTAAATCAGCCCCAGCATTTT.

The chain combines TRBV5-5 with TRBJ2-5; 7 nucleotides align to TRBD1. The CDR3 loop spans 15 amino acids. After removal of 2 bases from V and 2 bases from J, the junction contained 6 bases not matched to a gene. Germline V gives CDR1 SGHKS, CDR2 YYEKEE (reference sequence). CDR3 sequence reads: CASSFNRGSQETQYF. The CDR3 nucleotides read TGTGCCAGCAGCTTTAACAGGGGTTCACAAGAGACCCAGTACTTC. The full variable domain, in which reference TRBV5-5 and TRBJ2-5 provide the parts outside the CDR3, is DAGVTQSPTHLIKTRGQQVTLRCSPISGHKSVSWYQQVLGQGPQFIFQYYEKEERGRGNFPDRFSARQFPNYSSELNVNALLLGDSALYLCASSFNRGSQETQYFGPGTRLLVL.

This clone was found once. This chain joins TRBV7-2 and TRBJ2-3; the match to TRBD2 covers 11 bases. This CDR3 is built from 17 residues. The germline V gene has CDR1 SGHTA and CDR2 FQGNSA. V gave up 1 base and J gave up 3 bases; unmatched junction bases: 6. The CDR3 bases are TGTGCCAGCAGCTTAGGGGTAGCGGGAGGGAGGACAGATACGCAGTATTTT. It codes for CASSLGVAGGRTDTQYF.

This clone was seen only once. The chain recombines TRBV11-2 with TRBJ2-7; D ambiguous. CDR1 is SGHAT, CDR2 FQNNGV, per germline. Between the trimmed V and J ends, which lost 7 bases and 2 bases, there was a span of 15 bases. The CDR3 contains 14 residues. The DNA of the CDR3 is TGTGCCAGCAACCCTAGTCTTAACGCCTACGAGCAGTACTTC. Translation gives CASNPSLNAYEQYF.

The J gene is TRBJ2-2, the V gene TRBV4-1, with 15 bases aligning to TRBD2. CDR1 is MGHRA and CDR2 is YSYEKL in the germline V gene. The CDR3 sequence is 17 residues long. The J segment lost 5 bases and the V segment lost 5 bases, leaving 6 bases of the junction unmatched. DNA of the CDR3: TGCGCCAGCAGCTACGGACTAGCGGGGGGGAATACCGGGGAGCTGTTTTTT. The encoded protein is CASSYGLAGGNTGELFF.

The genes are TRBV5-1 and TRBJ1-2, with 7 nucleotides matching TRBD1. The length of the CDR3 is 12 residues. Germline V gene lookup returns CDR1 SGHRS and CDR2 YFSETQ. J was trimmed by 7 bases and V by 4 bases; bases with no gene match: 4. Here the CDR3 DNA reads TGCGCCAGCAGCCGCGACAGGGCTGGCTACACCTTC. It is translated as CASSRDRAGYTF.